The 11 T cell receptor beta chains given below trace back to one sample, sequenced in a study of shared clonotypes between healthy human individuals. Using immunoSEQ multiplex PCR, the repertoire was profiled, and TCRdb retains in-frame clones only, with some absent. This sample yields 2 million or so clones, of which roughly 94% are seen a single time; 0.9% to 1.4% belongs to the top ten. CD45RO-negative CD8 cells positively selected for CCR7 made up the naive population, which excluded terminally differentiated effector memory CD45RA+ cells. Sequenced sample: naive CD8+ T cells sorted from blood. Every receptor here comes from a man between 18 and 35 years old in good health.

The chain recombines TRBV14 with TRBJ2-3, with D maybe TRBD1 (6 bases). The CDR3 totals 15 residues. In germline, CDR1 is SGHDN, CDR2 FVKESK. V was cut by 0 bases and J by 2 bases, with 9 bases left in between. The CDR3, as DNA: TGTGCCAGCAGCCAAGAGGACAGCCCCACAGATACGCAGTATTTT. Translated: CASSQEDSPTDTQYF.

J is TRBJ1-2 and V is TRBV13; maybe TRBD1 (6 bases). The CDR3 is 15 amino acids. With 1 base removed from V and 6 bases from J, the gap between germline ends came to 15 bases. CDR1 and CDR2 (germline): PRHDT, FYEKMQ (reference sequence). CDR3 residues: CASSLDLGAKNGYTF. In DNA form, the CDR3 reads TGTGCCAGCAGCTTAGATCTGGGGGCGAAAAATGGCTACACCTTC.

Remarks on this clone: The same CDR3 also results from other DNA sequences found in this sample. This chain connects TRBV2 to TRBJ1-2; TRBD1 matches at 8 bases. Germline V CDR1 and CDR2: SNHLY, FYNNEI. V shed 2 bases and J 1 base; nucleotides not matched to a gene: 0. The CDR3 totals 14 residues. CDR3 residues: CASSETGGNYGYTF. The CDR3 coding sequence is TGTGCCAGCAGTGAAACAGGGGGTAACTATGGCTACACCTTC. Combining the CDR3 with reference TRBV2 and TRBJ1-2 gives the whole variable domain EPEVTQTPSHQVTQMGQEVILRCVPISNHLYFYWYRQILGQKVEFLVSFYNNEISEKSEIFDDQFSVERPDGSNFTLKIRSTKLEDSAMYFCASSETGGNYGYTFGSGTRLTVV.

The chain couples TRBV6-1 to TRBJ2-7; D unclear. The CDR3 extends over 12 amino acids. V shed 3 bases and J shed 3 bases, with 6 bases lying between them. The germline V gene has CDR1 MNHNS and CDR2 SASEGT. This chain's CDR3 is CASSDFFYEQYF. In DNA form, the CDR3 reads TGTGCCAGCAGTGACTTTTTCTACGAGCAGTACTTC.

The V call is TRBV2, the J call TRBJ2-7; weak D call: TRBD1 (6 bases). The CDR3 is 17 residues long. CDR1 SNHLY and CDR2 FYNNEI come from the germline V gene. V lost 0 bases, J lost 1 base, and 16 bases lay in between. The CDR3 DNA reads as TGTGCCAGCAGTGAAGCGCCCTCGAGGACAGCTTCCTACGAGCAGTACTTC. Translated: CASSEAPSRTASYEQYF.

This rearrangement joins TRBV11-2 to TRBJ2-7; a weak D match, TRBD2 (6 bases). This CDR3 is 12 amino acids long. V gave up 10 bases and J gave up 0 bases, with 10 bases separating them. The germline gives CDR1 SGHAT, CDR2 FQNNGV. Here the CDR3 DNA reads TGTGCCACCCGGGGACTCTCCTACGAGCAGTACTTC. Encoded protein: CATRGLSYEQYF.

This clone was observed once. The J gene is TRBJ2-7, the V gene TRBV27; 9 nucleotides match TRBD1. This CDR3 contains 15 residues. V trimming: 5 bases; J trimming: 3 bases; junction bases outside the gene matches: 8. In germline, CDR1 is MNHEY, CDR2 SMNVEV (reference sequence). CDR3 sequence: CASSTPGQGYYEQYF. CDR3 bases: TGTGCCAGCAGTACCCCGGGACAGGGTTACTACGAGCAGTACTTC.

The V call is TRBV6-6, the J call TRBJ1-4, with a tentative D call TRBD1 (6 bases). Looked up from germline, CDR1 is MNHNY and CDR2 is SVGAGI (reference sequence). This CDR3 contains 13 residues. V gave up 4 bases and J gave up 7 bases, with 10 bases separating them. The CDR3 bases are TGTGCCAGCAGTTGGGGACAAGGTGAAAAACTGTTTTTT. It specifies CASSWGQGEKLFF.

In DNA form, the CDR3 reads TGTGCCCGCCAGCGGGGGGAGGGGACTGAAGCTTTCTTT. It encodes CARQRGEGTEAFF. The chain links TRBV30 to TRBJ1-1; tentative D call: TRBD1 (5 bases). The CDR3 contains 13 residues. Trimming took 8 bases from V and 5 from J, leaving 18 bases between them. Germline V gene lookup returns CDR1 GTSNPN and CDR2 SVGIG (reference sequence). The full variable domain, in which reference TRBV30 and TRBJ1-1 provide the parts outside the CDR3, is SQTIHQWPATLVQPVGSPLSLECTVEGTSNPNLYWYRQAAGRGLQLLFYSVGIGQISSEVPQNLSASRPQDRQFILSSKKLLLSDSGFYLCARQRGEGTEAFFGQGTRLTVV.

The rearrangement links TRBV7-8 to TRBJ1-4; tentatively, D is TRBD1 (6 bases). The length of the CDR3 is 15 residues. CDR1 SGHVS and CDR2 FQNEAQ come from the germline V gene. Trimming removed 5 bases from V and 4 bases from J, with 14 bases in between. The chain's CDR3 is CASSPATGHNEKLFF. CDR3 DNA sequence: TGTGCCAGCAGCCCGGCGACAGGCCATAATGAAAAACTGTTTTTT. The whole variable domain, remainder taken from reference TRBV7-8 and TRBJ1-4, is GAGVSQSPRYKVAKRGQDVALRCDPISGHVSLFWYQQALGQGPEFLTYFQNEAQLDKSGLPSDRFFAERPEGSVSTLKIQRTQQEDSAVYLCASSPATGHNEKLFFGSGTQLSVL.

This rearrangement joins TRBV27 to TRBJ2-5, with a weak D call TRBD1 (5 bases). The germline gives CDR1 MNHEY, CDR2 SMNVEV (reference sequence). With 5 bases removed from V and 2 bases from J, the gap between germline ends came to 18 bases. The CDR3 contains 16 residues. Here the CDR3 reads CASSQLFDSIQETQYF. CDR3 in DNA: TGTGCCAGCAGTCAACTATTTGACAGCATACAAGAGACCCAGTACTTC.